Listed here are 5 T cell receptor beta chains from one sample, sequenced in a study of cytomegalovirus exposure and HLA in healthy donors. Data came from immunoSEQ multiplex PCR; TCRdb stores just in-frame clones and leaves some out. The sample comprises roughly 100,000 clones, 70% to 90% of which are singletons, and 4% to 4.5% rests with the top ten. Sequenced material: PBMCs. Receptor source: a woman in her late teens or twenties in good health and CMV-seropositive.

The gene calls are TRBV7-8 and TRBJ2-1; maybe TRBD2 (5 bases). The CDR3 runs 13 residues. Trimming took 1 base from V and 9 from J, leaving 10 bases between them. The germline V gene has CDR1 SGHVS and CDR2 FQNEAQ. CDR3 sequence (DNA): TGTGCCAGCAGCTTAGTGTCCCGGGGTGAGCAGTTCTTC. This codes for CASSLVSRGEQFF.

At least ten counts were recorded for this clone. This chain uses TRBV29-1 with TRBJ2-7; TRBD1 matches at 8 bases. Germline loops: CDR1 SQVTM, CDR2 ANQGSEA. This CDR3 is 14 amino acids long. V gave up 6 bases and J gave up 7 bases; unmatched junction bases: 14. CDR3: CSVPRGDRNGEQYF. CDR3 coding DNA: TGCAGCGTCCCAAGAGGGGACAGGAATGGGGAGCAGTACTTC.

The chain recombines TRBV27 with TRBJ2-7; TRBD2 is a possible D gene (5 bases). Germline CDR1 MNHEY, CDR2 SMNVEV (reference sequence). The CDR3 has 16 amino acids. V dropped 2 bases and J dropped 4 bases, with 18 bases sitting between them. This CDR3 is CASSLVSGNRLYEQYF. The CDR3 nucleotides read TGTGCCAGCAGTTTAGTATCAGGTAACAGACTATACGAGCAGTACTTC.

The CDR3 protein is CASSYLSRGRNNEQFF. Here the CDR3 DNA reads TGTGCCAGCAGTTACTTGTCCAGGGGGCGCAACAATGAGCAGTTCTTC. The V gene is TRBV6-6, the J gene TRBJ2-1; 8 nucleotides line up with TRBD1. V shed 1 base and J 5 bases; nucleotides not matched to a gene: 7. The CDR3 consists of 16 residues. Germline V gene sequence: CDR1 MNHNY, CDR2 SVGAGI (reference sequence).

This chain joins TRBV9 and TRBJ2-7; 8 bases map to TRBD2. Germline CDR1 is SGDLS and CDR2 is YYNGEE. Trimming took 1 base from V and 2 from J; bases not matched to a gene: 2. There are 14 residues in the CDR3. CDR3 nucleotide sequence: TGTGCCAGCAGCGTATCGGGAGGGCCCTACGAGCAGTACTTC. Its protein is CASSVSGGPYEQYF.